This T cell receptor (beta chain) comes out of a study of regulatory T cells in long-lasting Graves disease. The table lists this clonotype with many counts. Per the germline V gene, CDR1 is MNHEY and CDR2 is SVGEGT. The CDR3 sequence is 12 residues long. With V trimmed by 6 bases and J by 6 bases, 2 bases remained unmatched. The time point denotes: newly diagnosed GD, antithyroid drugs for less than 3 months. Making the TCR library involved RNA that had been extracted from PBMCs. Library construction for TCR beta used iRepertoire HTBI primers and Arm-PCR of CDR3 regions. TCRdb independently ran MiXCR on the multiplex PCR reads; one entry per CDR3 protein. Of about 450,000 distinct CDR3 sequences listed, about 14% are singletons. The sample also formed part of further work on T cells in Graves' hyperthyroidism and ophthalmopathy.

The source of this sequence is a woman between 45 and 65 years old with Graves disease. The chain is built from TRBV6-2 or TRBV6-3 and TRBJ1-1; 9 positions match TRBD1. Sequencing was performed on peripheral blood mononuclear cells (PBMCs), taken at new diagnosis, from a patient treated with antithyroid drugs. The CDR3 reads CASSRTGAEAFF. CDR3 DNA: TGTGCCAGCAGCCGGACAGGGGCTGAAGCTTTCTTT.